The clone carrying this TCR beta chain was recorded at least ten times. What it recognizes is unknown. This CDR3 contains 17 residues. V trimming: 1 base; J trimming: 7 bases; junction bases outside the gene matches: 10. Germline CDR1 LGHDT, CDR2 YNNKEL (reference sequence). The sample is drawn from a study of metastatic and nonmetastatic thyroid tumors. For the study at large: For malignant and benign thyroid patients, tumor or nodule tissue and blood were the sources whose repertoires were compared.

The entire patient cohort was treatment-naive prior to thyroid surgery. Authors' analysis steps: In papillary thyroid cancer, a distant-metastasis classifier was built using CDR3 differences across clinicopathological groups. With MiXCR, TCRdb called clones anew from the PCR reads. The V and J calls were not made by the authors but by TCRdb's processing. The sample carries over 9,500 clones, 25% to 30% recorded once. Findings and caveats of the study: According to reports, the diversity of TCR beta was significantly higher in malignant thyroid tumors than in benign nodules, and this held in both blood and tumor samples.

The V call is TRBV3-1, the J call TRBJ2-1, with TRBD2 identical over 10 bases. The receptor comes from a female donor with papillary thyroid cancer or a benign thyroid nodule (not recorded which). Some clones in this sample may be carry-over from other donors' samples. The specimen was tumor tissue. The CDR3 protein is CASSQVAASGSSNEQFF. In DNA, the CDR3 is TGTGCCAGCAGCCAAGTAGCGGCTAGCGGGAGTTCGAATGAGCAGTTCTTC.